The clone carrying this TCR beta chain has a count of ten or more. The antigen is undetermined. The record originates from a study of T-cell memory formation after mild COVID-19. Study-wide background: Across donors, TCR clusters were largely donor specific.

UMIs and sample barcodes were carried by the TCR alpha and TCR beta cDNA libraries that 5'RACE produced using constant-segment primers. TCRdb redid the calling of the 5' RACE reads with MiXCR, one entry per CDR3 protein. The data show 250,000 to 300,000 distinct CDR3 sequences, about 16% seen once. Findings of the study overall: Cross-reactive memory apparently joined, as some responding clones appeared in pre-infection memory. CD4+ contracting clones were mainly CM and EM; CD8+ ones, EMRA.

V lost 6 bases and J lost 0, with 11 bases in between. This CDR3 is 14 amino acids long. CDR1 MGHRA and CDR2 YSYEKL come from the germline V gene. The TCR sequence derives from a man in his late teens or twenties who had mild COVID-19 (a few samples of this study predate the infection). Cell type and time point are not known. The sample consisted of PBMCs or a T cell subset sorted from them (not recorded which). This sequence joins TRBV4-1 and TRBJ1-1; the D gene is possibly TRBD1 (6 bases). CDR3 in DNA: TGCGCCAGCAGACACAGGGAGTTGAACACTGAAGCTTTCTTT. Translation gives CASRHRELNTEAFF.